This T cell receptor beta chain was retrieved from a study of T cells in Graves' hyperthyroidism and ophthalmopathy. Findings and caveats of the study: In blood, most of the thyroid clonotypes expanded above 0.001 were also present. The model's output predicted ophthalmopathy at a median of about 6.5 months prior to onset.

As to this clonotype: Its antigen is unidentified.

Patients aged 18 to 65 had newly diagnosed hyperthyroidism of under 2 months' duration. Authors of the study amplified TCR beta CDR3 regions from RNA transcripts. TCR CDR3 underwent first-round RT-PCR with the HTBI primer set. TCRdb re-analysed the multiplex PCR reads in MiXCR, keeping a single row per CDR3 protein. The table lists some 440,000 distinct CDR3 sequences, less than 20% of them singletons. The germline V gene encodes CDR1 SEHNR and CDR2 FQNEAQ (reference sequence). CDR3 length: 15 residues. V gave up 2 bases and J gave up 7 bases; unmatched junction bases: 5. V gene TRBV7-9 combines with J gene TRBJ1-6, with 7 nucleotides matching TRBD1. Specimen: blood. The sequence came from a woman younger than 30 with Graves' hyperthyroidism. CDR3 DNA sequence: TGTGCCAGCAGCTTAAGGGGGACAGACAATTCACCCCTCCACTTT. Its translation: CASSLRGTDNSPLHF.